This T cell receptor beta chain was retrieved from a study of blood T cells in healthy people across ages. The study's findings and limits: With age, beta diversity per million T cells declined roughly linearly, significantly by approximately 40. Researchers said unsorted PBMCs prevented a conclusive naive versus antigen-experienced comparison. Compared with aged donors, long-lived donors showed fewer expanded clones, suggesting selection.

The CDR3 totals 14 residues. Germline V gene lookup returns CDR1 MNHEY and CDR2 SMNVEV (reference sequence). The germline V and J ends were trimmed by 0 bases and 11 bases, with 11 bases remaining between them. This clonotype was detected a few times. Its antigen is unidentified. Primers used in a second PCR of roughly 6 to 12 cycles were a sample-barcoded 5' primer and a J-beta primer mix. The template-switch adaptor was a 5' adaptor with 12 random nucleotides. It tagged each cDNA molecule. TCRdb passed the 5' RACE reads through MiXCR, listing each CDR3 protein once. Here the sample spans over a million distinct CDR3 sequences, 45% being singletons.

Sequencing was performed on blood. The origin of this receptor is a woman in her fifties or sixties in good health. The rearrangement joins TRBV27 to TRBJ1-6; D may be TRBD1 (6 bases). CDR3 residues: CASSLSSGVTPLHF. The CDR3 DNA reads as TGTGCCAGCAGTTTATCGTCAGGGGTAACACCCCTCCACTTT.